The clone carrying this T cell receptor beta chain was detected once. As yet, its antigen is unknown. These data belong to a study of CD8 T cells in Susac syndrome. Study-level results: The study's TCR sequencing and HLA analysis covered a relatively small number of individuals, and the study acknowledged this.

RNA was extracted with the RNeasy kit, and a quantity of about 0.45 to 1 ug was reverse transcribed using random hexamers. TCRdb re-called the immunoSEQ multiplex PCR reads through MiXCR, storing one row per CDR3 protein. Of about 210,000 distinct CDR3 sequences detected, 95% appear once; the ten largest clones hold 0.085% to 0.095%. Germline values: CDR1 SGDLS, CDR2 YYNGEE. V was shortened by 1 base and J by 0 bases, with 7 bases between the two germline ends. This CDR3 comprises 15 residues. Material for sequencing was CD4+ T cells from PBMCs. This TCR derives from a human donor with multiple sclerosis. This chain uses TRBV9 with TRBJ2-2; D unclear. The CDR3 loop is CASSVNPANTGELFF. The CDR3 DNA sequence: TGTGCCAGCAGCGTAAATCCAGCGAACACCGGGGAGCTGTTTTTT.